Below are 25 T cell receptor beta chains sequenced from a single sample in a study of OX40 agonist ivuxolimab in advanced cancers. The assay was immunoSEQ multiplex PCR, and TCRdb's table has in-frame clones only and misses some. The sample holds approximately 58,000 clones, approximately 86% seen once. This material consisted of CD4+ or CD8+ T cells sorted from blood, taken in a trial of the OX40 agonist ivuxolimab. The source is an adult with an advanced solid tumor such as melanoma, head and neck, liver or kidney cancer.

The chain links TRBV7-2 to TRBJ2-5; D possibly matches TRBD1 or TRBD2 (5 bases each). V was clipped by 5 bases and J by 4 bases, with 11 bases between them. This CDR3 contains 13 residues. Germline assignment: CDR1 SGHTA and CDR2 FQGNSA. The CDR3 DNA is TGTGCCAGCAGCACTGAGGGGAGAGAGACCCAGTACTTC. Translated: CASSTEGRETQYF.

The V and J genes are TRBV30 and TRBJ2-2; D is undetermined. Between the trimmed V and J ends, which lost 0 bases and 7 bases, there was a span of 6 bases. CDR3 size: 12 residues. Germline assignment: CDR1 GTSNPN and CDR2 SVGIG (reference sequence). CDR3 nucleotide sequence: TGTGCCTGGAGTGTACCATTCGGGGAGCTGTTTTTT. Protein product: CAWSVPFGELFF.

The chain is built from TRBV7-2 and TRBJ2-3; TRBD2 is a possible D gene (5 bases). This CDR3 comprises 13 residues. CDR1 SGHTA and CDR2 FQGNSA come from the germline V gene. V lost 6 bases, J lost 3 bases, and 10 bases lay in between. The CDR3 loop is CASRKTRTDTQYF. The CDR3 DNA follows: TGTGCCAGCAGAAAAACTAGAACAGATACGCAGTATTTT.

V gene TRBV7-9 combines with J gene TRBJ2-1; possible D gene TRBD1, 5 bases. The CDR3 totals 16 residues. V was trimmed by 3 bases and J by 4 bases, leaving 16 bases between them. Germline V gene sequence: CDR1 SEHNR, CDR2 FQNEAQ (reference sequence). The CDR3 region is CASSFSGRVTYNEQFF. Here the CDR3 DNA reads TGTGCCAGCAGCTTTTCGGGCAGGGTCACATACAATGAGCAGTTCTTC.

This clone was counted a single time. This chain links TRBV19 with TRBJ2-1, with 7 bases fitting TRBD2. There are 15 residues in the CDR3. The V segment lost 0 bases and the J segment 4 bases; nucleotides outside the gene matches: 3. Germline CDR1 LNHDA, CDR2 SQIVND (reference sequence). In DNA, the CDR3 is TGTGCCAGTAGTATAGAGGGAGGGTTGTACAATGAGCAGTTCTTC. Translation: CASSIEGGLYNEQFF. Supplemented by reference TRBV19 and TRBJ2-1, the full variable domain reads DGGITQSPKYLFRKEGQNVTLSCEQNLNHDAMYWYRQDPGQGLRLIYYSQIVNDFQKGDIAEGYSVSREKKESFPLTVTSAQKNPTAFYLCASSIEGGLYNEQFFGPGTRLTVL.

The chain joins TRBV30 to TRBJ1-3; a weak D match, TRBD1 (5 bases). This CDR3 contains 15 residues. Germline loops: CDR1 GTSNPN, CDR2 SVGIG (reference sequence). V gave up 4 bases and J gave up 2 bases, with 15 bases separating them. CDR3 sequence (DNA): TGTGCCTGGATTCGGGCAGGGTTAACTGGAAACACCATATATTTT. It encodes CAWIRAGLTGNTIYF.

The rearrangement links TRBV18 to TRBJ1-5; a possible D gene is TRBD1 (5 bases). Per germline, CDR1 KGHSH and CDR2 LQKENI. CDR3 length: 14 residues. Trimming stripped 2 bases from V and 5 bases from J, with 10 bases between. For the CDR3, the DNA is TGTGCCAGCTCACCAGAGACAGAGTATCAGCCCCAGCATTTT. Its translation is CASSPETEYQPQHF.

This chain connects TRBV6-4 to TRBJ1-2; D may be TRBD1 (5 bases). This CDR3 is 13 amino acids long. With 4 bases removed from V and 8 bases from J, the gap between germline ends came to 14 bases. Germline CDR1 is MRHNA and CDR2 is SNTAGT. The CDR3 sequence is CASSAGWKGGYTF. The CDR3 bases are TGTGCCAGCAGTGCCGGGTGGAAGGGGGGCTACACCTTC.

In this sample, this clone turned up once. The CDR3 region has the DNA TGTGCCAGTAGTATAGGAAGGACAGGCCTTAGCAATCAGCCCCAGCATTTT. As protein: CASSIGRTGLSNQPQHF. This chain uses TRBV19 with TRBJ1-5, with TRBD1 identical over 7 bases. The junction had 6 bases not matched to a gene; V was cut back by 1 base and J by 0 bases. The CDR3 runs to 17 residues. Germline values: CDR1 LNHDA, CDR2 SQIVND (reference sequence).

V and J are TRBV7-8 and TRBJ1-3; D is unclear. The V end was cut by 5 bases, the J end by 2 bases, with 28 bases between. CDR1 is SGHVS, CDR2 FQNEAQ, per germline. The length of the CDR3 is 20 residues. The DNA of the CDR3 is TGTGCCAGCAGCCCACGGCCCCCGACTTGGGTCTCTGGGACTGGAAACACCATATATTTT. It specifies CASSPRPPTWVSGTGNTIYF.

This chain uses TRBV11-3 with TRBJ1-1, with 7 bases matching TRBD1. Looked up from germline, CDR1 is SGHNT and CDR2 is YENEEA. There are 14 residues in the CDR3. The ends lost 3 bases at V and 2 bases at J; junction bases unmatched: 3. The CDR3 reads CASSLGQFNTEAFF. As DNA, the CDR3 is TGTGCCAGCAGCTTGGGACAGTTTAACACTGAAGCTTTCTTT.

The V gene is TRBV27, the J gene TRBJ1-5; D gene ambiguous. This CDR3 comprises 13 residues. Trimming took off 5 bases at V and 2 bases at J, with 7 bases between the two ends. The germline gives CDR1 MNHEY, CDR2 SMNVEV (reference sequence). CDR3 coding DNA: TGTGCCAGCAGTAGGGTAGGCAATCAGCCCCAGCATTTT. Translation: CASSRVGNQPQHF.

The chain joins TRBV2 to TRBJ1-5; 8 bases fit TRBD1. Per germline, CDR1 SNHLY and CDR2 FYNNEI. J gave up 0 bases and V 1 base, and 5 bases lay outside the gene matches. The CDR3 consists of 17 residues. Written as DNA, the CDR3 is TGTGCCAGCAGTGAAGTTTACAGGGGGGTTAGCAATCAGCCCCAGCATTTT. Translation: CASSEVYRGVSNQPQHF.

Note on this clone: Other nucleotide sequences in the sample specify the same CDR3. The chain employs TRBV28 and TRBJ1-4; D is perhaps TRBD1 (5 bases). Trimming cost V 1 base and J 5 bases, with 11 bases left between them. The germline V gene encodes CDR1 MDHEN and CDR2 SYDVKM. This CDR3 has 15 residues. CDR3 DNA sequence: TGTGCCAGCAGTTTATCGGGGGGGTTGAATGAAAAACTGTTTTTT. It is translated as CASSLSGGLNEKLFF.

The chain links TRBV6-7 to TRBJ2-2; 7 bases line up with TRBD1. TRBV6-7 is given ORF status, its function remaining uncertain. With 6 bases clipped from V and 5 bases from J, the junction kept 6 bases outside the gene matches. The CDR3 totals 14 residues. CDR3 in DNA: TGTGCCAGCAGATACAGGGGTGGTACCGGGGAGCTGTTTTTT. Residues: CASRYRGGTGELFF.

V and J are TRBV5-8 and TRBJ2-1; 10 bases are shared with TRBD2. The CDR3 is 16 residues long. The junction had 8 bases not matched to a gene; V was cut back by 3 bases and J by 5 bases. Germline V gene data show CDR1 as SGHTS and CDR2 as YDEGEE. This CDR3 is CASSWGGTSANNEQFF. The CDR3 bases are TGTGCCAGCAGCTGGGGGGGGACTAGCGCCAACAATGAGCAGTTCTTC.

This chain joins TRBV15 and TRBJ1-2; D call uncertain. Per the germline V gene, CDR1 is LNHNV and CDR2 is YYDKDF (reference sequence). The germline V and J ends were trimmed by 0 bases and 7 bases, with 9 bases remaining between them. This CDR3 has 13 amino acids. The CDR3: CATSRDKFFGYTF. Written as DNA, the CDR3 is TGTGCCACCAGCAGAGATAAATTCTTTGGCTACACCTTC.

V is TRBV6-6 and J is TRBJ2-1; D is possibly TRBD2 (7 bases). V gave up 10 bases and J gave up 2 bases, with 9 bases separating them. The CDR3 has 12 amino acids. Germline loops: CDR1 MNHNY, CDR2 SVGAGI (reference sequence). In DNA form, the CDR3 reads TGTGCCACCGGGGGGCCCTACAATGAGCAGTTCTTC. Its protein is CATGGPYNEQFF.

This clone has more than one count but fewer than ten. It is unclear where the CDR3 begins or ends on the DNA, so no DNA is shown, and the CDR3 is as TCRdb lists it. The chain uses TRBV5-4 and TRBJ1-2; TRBD1 was called by the table and not checked on the DNA. CDR1 SGHNT and CDR2 YYREEE come from the germline V gene (reference sequence). The CDR3 numbers 13 amino acids, ends counted. The CDR3 loop is CASSPVAGGSGTF.

The rearrangement links TRBV19 to TRBJ2-7, with D possibly being TRBD1 (6 bases). This CDR3 is built from 14 residues. Deletions cut 3 bases from V and 3 bases from J, with 12 bases between. Germline V gene sequence: CDR1 LNHDA, CDR2 SQIVND (reference sequence). The CDR3 sequence is CASSMVQGNYEQYF. The CDR3 nucleotides are TGTGCCAGTAGTATGGTACAGGGTAACTACGAGCAGTACTTC.

V is TRBV6-1 and J is TRBJ2-5; no definite D call. The germline V gene encodes CDR1 MNHNS and CDR2 SASEGT. Trimming took 2 bases from V and 5 from J, leaving 12 bases between them. CDR3 length equals 14 residues. The CDR3 DNA is TGTGCCAGCAGTGAAACCCCGAATAGGGAGACCCAGTACTTC. Protein: CASSETPNRETQYF.

V and J are TRBV2 and TRBJ2-5; TRBD2 agrees at 10 bases. The CDR3 totals 15 residues. J was trimmed by 1 base and V by 4 bases; bases with no gene match: 3. Germline V gene lookup returns CDR1 SNHLY and CDR2 FYNNEI. This CDR3 is CASSVSGGAQETQYF. In DNA, the CDR3 is TGTGCCAGCAGTGTAAGCGGGGGGGCCCAAGAGACCCAGTACTTC.

The chain joins TRBV6-5 to TRBJ2-7, with D unclear. Trimming cost V 6 bases and J 3 bases, with 6 bases left between them. CDR1 is MNHEY, CDR2 SVGAGI, per germline. The CDR3 runs to 11 residues. The CDR3 DNA is TGTGCCAGCAGCGGCGGCTACGAGCAGTACTTC. This gives the protein CASSGGYEQYF.

The V call is TRBV10-3, the J call TRBJ2-7, with 7 bases aligning to TRBD1. J was trimmed by 6 bases and V by 8 bases; bases with no gene match: 10. CDR1 ENHRY and CDR2 SYGVKD come from the germline V gene. The CDR3 is 13 amino acids. CDR3 in amino acids: CAIGDDRAGEQYF. CDR3 in DNA: TGTGCCATCGGGGACGACAGGGCGGGCGAGCAGTACTTC.

The V call is TRBV10-3, the J call TRBJ2-2; D remains ambiguous. Trimming took off 0 bases at V and 7 bases at J, with 3 bases between the two ends. Germline assignment: CDR1 ENHRY and CDR2 SYGVKD. CDR3 length equals 12 residues. The CDR3 DNA is TGTGCCATCAGTGAGTCGGTCGGGGAGCTGTTTTTT. It yields the protein CAISESVGELFF.